These 28 T cell receptor beta chains originate from one sample sequenced in a study of blood T cells in healthy people across ages. A second about 7 to 12 cycle PCR used barcoded and J-beta primers. MiXCR, run by TCRdb on the 5' RACE reads, gives a single entry per CDR3 protein. The sample records 540,000 or so distinct CDR3 sequences, less than 60% being singletons. What was sequenced was blood. The origin of the receptors is a man older than 75 in good health.

About this clonotype itself: A read error may produce the germline difference seen at one junction end. The chain couples TRBV7-6 to TRBJ2-6; D gene unclear. The CDR3 totals 15 residues. CDR1 and CDR2 (germline): SGHVS, FNYEAQ. The DNA for the CDR3 is TGTGCCAGCAGTTTAGCCGTCTCTGGGGCCAACGTCCTGACTTTC. It codes for CASSLAVSGANVLTF. The variable domain in full, with the rest retrieved from reference TRBV7-6 and TRBJ2-6, is GAGVSQSPRYKVTKRGQDVALRCDPISGHVSLYWYRQALGQGPEFLTYFNYEAQQDKSGLPNDRFSAERPEGSISTLTIQRTEQRDSAMYRCASSLAVSGANVLTFGAGSRLTVL.

There are a few counts of this clonotype. V gene TRBV4-2 combines with J gene TRBJ1-4, with D perhaps matching TRBD1 (6 bases). Germline lookup yields CDR1 LGHNA and CDR2 YNFKEQ. The CDR3 totals 16 residues. Trimming cost V 0 bases and J 3 bases, with 11 bases left between them. CDR3 region: CASSQDIQGPNEKLFF. The CDR3 DNA reads TGTGCCAGCAGCCAAGATATTCAGGGGCCTAATGAAAAACTGTTTTTT.

This chain uses TRBV4-2 with TRBJ2-1; TRBD1 matches at 7 bases. With V trimmed by 3 bases and J by 7 bases, 6 bases remained unmatched. CDR3 length equals 14 residues. Germline lookup yields CDR1 LGHNA and CDR2 YNFKEQ. CDR3 sequence (DNA): TGTGCCAGCAGCCAGGCCGACAGGGCTAATGAGCAGTTCTTC. Its translation: CASSQADRANEQFF.

The V gene is TRBV6-1, the J gene TRBJ2-5, with 9 nucleotides matching TRBD2. Matching the DNA end better, TRBJ2-7 makes the J call doubtful. The CDR3 totals 17 residues. Germline V gene lookup returns CDR1 MNHNS and CDR2 SASEGT. The CDR3 here is CASSEAREGAQGNEQYF. CDR3 in DNA: TGTGCCAGCAGTGAAGCGCGGGAGGGGGCGCAGGGTAACGAGCAGTACTTC.

The chain employs TRBV3-1 and TRBJ1-2; a possible D gene is TRBD1 (5 bases). The CDR3 consists of 13 residues. Per the germline V gene, CDR1 is LGHDT and CDR2 is YNNKEL (reference sequence). V was clipped by 3 bases and J by 0 bases, with 5 bases between them. CDR3 DNA: TGTGCCAGCAGCCAGGGACCTAACTATGGCTACACCTTC. Translating gives CASSQGPNYGYTF.

The chain is built from TRBV12-5 and TRBJ2-3, with TRBD2 matching over 11 bases. V lost 5 bases to trimming and J lost 15 bases; unmatched junction nucleotides: 19. CDR3 length: 16 amino acids. CDR1 is LGHNT and CDR2 is FRNRAP in the germline V gene. CDR3 in amino acids: CASGQRPSGGSDTRYF. Here the CDR3 DNA reads TGTGCTAGTGGTCAGAGGCCTAGCGGGGGGTCAGATACGCGATATTTT.

This clonotype has more than one count but fewer than ten. The rearrangement uses TRBV7-9 and TRBJ2-6, with D possibly being TRBD2 (5 bases). CDR1 and CDR2 (germline): SEHNR, FQNEAQ (reference sequence). The CDR3 totals 15 residues. Trimming removed 6 bases at V and 8 bases at J, with 17 bases between. The CDR3 DNA follows: TGTGCCAGCAGGCCGAATTCTCGGGGATCCAACGTCCTGACTTTC. It is translated as CASRPNSRGSNVLTF.

The chain couples TRBV18 to TRBJ2-6; possibly TRBD1 for D (6 bases). Per the germline V gene, CDR1 is KGHSH and CDR2 is LQKENI. The CDR3 has 17 residues. V lost 1 base, J lost 0 bases, and 10 bases lay in between. CDR3 coding DNA: TGTGCCAGCTCACCACTAACAGGGCCCTCTGGGGCCAACGTCCTGACTTTC. Its translation: CASSPLTGPSGANVLTF.

CDR3 DNA sequence: TGCAGTGCTGACGGGACTTCGTCGGGGACAAACAATGAGCAGTTCTTC. Amino acid sequence: CSADGTSSGTNNEQFF. The chain joins TRBV20-1 to TRBJ2-1; D tentatively reads TRBD1 or TRBD2 (6 bases each). This CDR3 comprises 16 residues. Germline CDR1 DFQATT, CDR2 SNEGSKA (reference sequence). Trimming removed 5 bases from V and 5 bases from J, with 22 bases in between.

The chain uses TRBV28 and TRBJ1-2; D remains ambiguous. V shed 7 bases and J shed 5 bases, with 14 bases lying between them. Germline assignment: CDR1 MDHEN and CDR2 SYDVKM. This CDR3 contains 13 residues. The CDR3 here is CASNGGRQYGYTF. CDR3 nucleotide sequence: TGTGCCAGCAATGGAGGGCGTCAGTATGGCTACACCTTC.

The CDR3 DNA reads TGTGCCAGCAGTTACCTAGGGAGACCCACAGATACGCAGTATTTT. Translation gives CASSYLGRPTDTQYF. The chain uses TRBV6-5 and TRBJ2-3; TRBD2 might be the D (5 bases). Trimming removed 2 bases at V and 2 bases at J, with 11 bases between. This CDR3 is built from 15 residues. Germline lookup yields CDR1 MNHEY and CDR2 SVGAGI.

There are many counts of this clonotype. The chain joins TRBV10-3 to TRBJ2-7; the match to TRBD1 covers 7 bases. This CDR3 has 14 amino acids. Germline assignment: CDR1 ENHRY and CDR2 SYGVKD. J lost 2 bases, V lost 6 bases, and 7 bases had no gene match. CDR3 sequence: CAISPGTVPYEQYF. The CDR3 DNA sequence: TGTGCCATCAGCCCCGGGACAGTACCCTACGAGCAGTACTTC.

V and J are TRBV6-5 and TRBJ2-5; 9 bases map to TRBD2. Losses at the gene ends were 0 bases for V and 11 bases for J; bases not matched to a gene: 13. CDR3 length: 16 residues. Germline V lookup: CDR1 MNHEY, CDR2 SVGAGI. CDR3: CASSYSSGTSYNEQYF. In nucleotides, the CDR3 is TGTGCCAGCAGTTACTCCTCCGGGACTAGCTACAATGAGCAGTACTTC.

V gene TRBV7-2 combines with J gene TRBJ2-3; no clear D. V was shortened by 4 bases and J by 1 base, with 9 bases between the two germline ends. CDR1 is SGHTA and CDR2 is FQGNSA in the germline V gene. CDR3 length: 14 amino acids. Here the CDR3 DNA reads TGTGCCAGCAGCTCCACGTGGGGCACAGATACGCAGTATTTT. This gives the protein CASSSTWGTDTQYF.

This clonotype was observed a handful of times. CDR3 sequence: CASSQEQGRSPLHF. In DNA, the CDR3 is TGCGCCAGCAGCCAAGAACAGGGGAGATCACCCCTCCACTTT. The rearrangement uses TRBV4-3 and TRBJ1-6; 7 nucleotides align to TRBD1. The germline V gene encodes CDR1 LGHNA and CDR2 YSLEER. The CDR3 loop spans 14 amino acids. J was trimmed by 10 bases and V by 0 bases; bases with no gene match: 3.

This clonotype was counted a few times. The chain links TRBV7-2 to TRBJ2-3; tentative D call: TRBD2 (5 bases). Looked up from germline, CDR1 is SGHTA and CDR2 is FQGNSA. The CDR3 runs to 16 residues. Trimming removed 2 bases at V and 0 bases at J, with 12 bases between. Here the CDR3 reads CASSLKRSFSTDTQYF. The CDR3 nucleotides are TGTGCCAGCAGCTTAAAGCGGTCCTTCAGCACAGATACGCAGTATTTT.

The genes are TRBV7-2 and TRBJ2-7; 8 bases agree with TRBD2. The CDR3 sequence is 15 residues long. The germline CDR1 and CDR2 sequences are SGHTA and FQGNSA. With V trimmed by 5 bases and J by 1 base, 7 bases remained unmatched. The CDR3 spells CASSPTSGASYEQYF. For the CDR3, the DNA is TGTGCCAGCAGCCCCACTAGCGGAGCGTCCTACGAGCAGTACTTC.

The J gene is TRBJ1-1, the V gene TRBV2, with a possible D match to TRBD1 (6 bases). Trimming pared 6 bases from V and 1 base from J, leaving 15 bases between. The CDR3 has 15 residues. Looked up from germline, CDR1 is SNHLY and CDR2 is FYNNEI. CDR3 residues: CASREARDKNTEAFF. As DNA, the CDR3 is TGTGCCAGCAGGGAGGCGCGGGACAAGAACACTGAAGCTTTCTTT.

The chain joins TRBV7-2 to TRBJ2-3; D is uncertain. Trimming pared 2 bases from V and 0 bases from J, leaving 6 bases between. The length of the CDR3 is 14 residues. Germline CDR1 is SGHTA and CDR2 is FQGNSA. CDR3 in amino acids: CASSLTPSTDTQYF. CDR3 bases: TGTGCCAGCAGCTTAACCCCAAGCACAGATACGCAGTATTTT.

This clonotype was seen only a few times. This sequence joins TRBV12-3 or TRBV12-4 and TRBJ2-5; D gene ambiguous. Deletions cut 4 bases from V and 1 base from J, with 13 bases between. The CDR3 has 15 residues. The CDR3: CASSSRPPPQETQYF. CDR3 sequence (DNA): TGTGCCAGCAGTTCTAGACCGCCACCCCAAGAGACCCAGTACTTC.

CDR3 sequence: CASSLYREGQPQHF. Written as DNA, the CDR3 is TGTGCCAGCAGTCTCTACAGGGAGGGGCAGCCCCAGCATTTT. The chain couples TRBV6-7 to TRBJ1-5; D is perhaps TRBD1 (6 bases). TRBV6-7 is marked as an open reading frame, function uncertain. This CDR3 is built from 14 residues. Trimming removed 5 bases from V and 7 bases from J, with 15 bases in between.

This clonotype was seen many times. The V gene is TRBV12-3 or TRBV12-4, the J gene TRBJ1-6; D unresolved. Trimming pared 1 base from V and 8 bases from J, leaving 6 bases between. The CDR3 covers 13 residues. CDR3 nucleotides: TGTGCCAGCAGTTTAGGGGTCTATTCACCCCTCCACTTT. This translates into CASSLGVYSPLHF.

A few counts support this clonotype. This sequence joins TRBV10-3 and TRBJ2-1; 9 bases are shared with TRBD2. The V segment lost 6 bases and the J segment 4 bases; nucleotides outside the gene matches: 7. Germline-derived CDR1 and CDR2 are ENHRY and SYGVKD. The CDR3 contains 15 residues. The chain's CDR3 is CAIRTSGGLYNEQFF. Here the CDR3 DNA reads TGTGCCATCAGGACTAGCGGAGGCCTTTACAATGAGCAGTTCTTC.

This clonotype was detected a few times. Being one base from a much bigger clone, this may be a read error. The chain carries TRBV6-5 and TRBJ1-1, with a weak D call TRBD1 (6 bases). CDR1 is MNHEY and CDR2 is SVGAGI in the germline V gene. This CDR3 contains 12 residues. The CDR3 DNA sequence: TGTGCCAGCAGCAGGACAGACACTGGAGCTTTCTTT. It translates to CASSRTDTGAFF.

The V gene is TRBV11-1, the J gene TRBJ2-7, with D perhaps TRBD2 (6 bases). The J call may be mistaken, given a closer DNA end match to TRBJ2-5. The CDR3 consists of 15 residues. The germline CDR1 and CDR2 sequences are SGHAT and FQDESV (reference sequence). CDR3 sequence (DNA): TGTGCCAGCAGCTTAGGCGGGGTCGGCCAAGAGACCCAGTACTTC. Amino acids: CASSLGGVGQETQYF.

CDR3 residues: CASSSGLTQYF. For the CDR3, the DNA is TGTGCCAGCAGTTCCGGGCTGACGCAGTATTTT. The chain recombines TRBV6-5 with TRBJ2-3; D is unclear. Germline assignment: CDR1 MNHEY and CDR2 SVGAGI. V was trimmed by 4 bases and J by 9 bases, leaving 8 bases between them. The CDR3 loop spans 11 amino acids.

This chain joins TRBV4-3 and TRBJ2-1; the match to TRBD2 covers 8 bases. J was trimmed by 4 bases and V by 0 bases; bases with no gene match: 5. The germline V gene encodes CDR1 LGHNA and CDR2 YSLEER. This CDR3 comprises 16 residues. CDR3 in DNA: TGCGCCAGCAGCCAAGATATCGGGAGGGGGTACAATGAGCAGTTCTTC. Translation: CASSQDIGRGYNEQFF.

This clonotype has just a few counts. The V gene is TRBV18, the J gene TRBJ1-2; TRBD1 agrees at 9 bases. Trimming took 4 bases from V and 4 from J; bases not matched to a gene: 10. Looked up from germline, CDR1 is KGHSH and CDR2 is LQKENI. This CDR3 is 16 amino acids long. CDR3 bases: TGTGCCAGCTCACTCGGGACAGGGAGTGGTGGCTATGGCTACACCTTC. As protein: CASSLGTGSGGYGYTF.